This record concerns one TCR beta chain sequence. It has no known antigen specificity. It has no much larger one-base neighbor in the sample; base qualities were not kept. This sample was taken from a study of blood T cell repertoires in COVID-19 (dated by TCRdb to 2019 to 2021). Study-wide context: Samples covering the acute and convalescent phases of COVID-19 were provided by collaborators in the United States, Italy and Spain. HLA class I and class II types, where available, came from metadata supplied by the sample provider rather than from assay-based typing. The dataset comprised deeply sampled blood TCRbeta repertoires from subjects exposed to, actively infected with, or recovered from COVID-19. A freely available public database, intended as a resource for researchers studying the immune response to SARS-CoV-2, is where the repertoires were released. Nearly every sample came with metadata listing a de-identified subject ID, COVID-19 status, age in years and sex. The prospective study material was composed of cDNA or gDNA derived from T cells, B-cell-depleted T cells, or PBMCs. Samples were obtained from the ongoing ImmuneRACE study (first 160 participants) and from some 1,300 subjects provided by 6 global collaborators.

Each collaborating institution followed its own protocols to collect whole blood in K2EDTA tubes. For TCRbeta analysis, collaborators shipped samples as frozen whole blood, isolated PBMCs, or DNA extracted from either of those sample types. Study-wide conclusions, independent of this receptor: The quantity of clinical and demographic metadata differed by source and by participant and was supplied without curation.

The immunoSEQ Assay, a bias-controlled multiplex PCR, was used to amplify TCRbeta CDR3 regions from genomic DNA. The authors' pipeline ran thus. The number of nucleated cells in each sample was estimated by amplification of reference gene primers within the assay. To quantify the absolute abundance of each unique TCRbeta CDR3 rearrangement, sequence reads were collapsed and filtered. Productive Simpson clonality was computed per sample as the square root of Simpson's diversity index over productive rearrangements. TCRdb's version of the immuneACCESS table is confined to in-frame rearrangements and falls short of the full clone set. An unresolved V gene accounts for under half of the shortfall where checked; the remainder is of unknown origin. That table gives V, J and clone size, and the DNA gave D and trimming. Recorded for this sample are approximately 65,000 clones; around 83% of them occurred a single time. 4.1% of the sample is taken by the ten largest.

The germline V gene gives CDR1 as SGHAT and CDR2 as FQNNGV. V is reduced by 4 bases and J by 7 bases, leaving a spacing of 8 bases between them. Including the terminal cysteine and phenylalanine, the CDR3 comprises 12 residues. Here the CDR3 DNA is all that survives: 36 bases in frame from base 1. This receptor was taken from a man aged 50 to 60 with acute or convalescent COVID-19. The sample consisted of peripheral blood. This sequence uses TRBV11-2 and TRBJ1-5, with the D gene too uncertain to name. CDR3 loop: CASSSTQQPQHF. Read as DNA, the sequence is TGTGCCAGCAGCTCTACACAGCAGCCCCAGCATTTT.